This T cell receptor beta chain was sequenced during a study of cytomegalovirus exposure and HLA in healthy donors. This CDR3 region has 16 residues. The germline V gene has CDR1 MDHEN and CDR2 SYDVKM. V shed 7 bases and J 9 bases; nucleotides not matched to a gene: 14. General study results and limits: The productive fraction for most TCR beta V segments was about 87% or about 30% in an earlier analysis. Accurate HLA-A and HLA-B prediction from TCR beta sequences was reported for most subjects.

PCR was performed using 60 Vbeta and 13 Jbeta primers. TCRdb's table, derived via immunoSEQ multiplex PCR, lists solely in-frame clones and lacks some. The repertoire includes about 130,000 clones, 82% of them detected once, and 2.5% to 3.5% sits in the top ten. This clone was seen a few times. The antigen is unknown. The chain employs TRBV28 and TRBJ2-1, with TRBD2 matching over 11 bases. The sequence came from a boy younger than 10 in good health and CMV-seronegative. The material sequenced was PBMCs. The CDR3 DNA reads as TGTGCCAGCACCAAGGGGGCTAGCGGGAGGACGAGTGAGCAGTTCTTC. This gives the protein CASTKGASGRTSEQFF.